This TCR beta chain was obtained from a study of early T cells in non-severe SARS-CoV-2 infection. In the case of this clonotype: Its antigen is unidentified.

The study's findings and limits: Matching results from VDJdb favored anti-spike CD8 responses, leaving private and CD4 specificities undetected.

Germline V gene sequence: CDR1 SGHAT, CDR2 FQNNGV. The CDR3 contains 14 residues. Trimming shortened V by 5 bases and J by 1 base, and 11 bases separated the two germline ends. Individual cDNA molecules carried attached unique molecular identifiers. Each CDR3 protein gets one entry after TCRdb re-called the 5' RACE reads with MiXCR. The sample consists of some 80,000 distinct CDR3 sequences, approximately 13% of them appearing once. This chain connects TRBV11-2 to TRBJ1-2, with D possibly matching TRBD1 (5 bases). The TCR originated in an adult who was a healthcare worker with PCR-confirmed SARS-CoV-2 infection or an uninfected control (not recorded which). What was sequenced was whole blood. As DNA, the CDR3 is TGTGCCAGCAGCCCCTCAGGGATTAACTATGGCTACACCTTC. It yields the protein CASSPSGINYGYTF.